This record concerns one TCR beta chain sequence. Time point described: sample taken at primary tumor resection. Without sorting, whole RNA was sequenced from tumor, nontumor lung or frozen PBMC. TCRdb itself ran the 5' RACE reads through MiXCR, one entry per CDR3 protein. The repertoire consists of 90,000 to 95,000 distinct CDR3 sequences, with 9.5% to 15% occurring once and the leading ten covering about 41%. This sample was taken from a study of spatial heterogeneity in lung cancer. V dropped 6 bases and J dropped 7; count of bases not matched to a gene: 5. The length of the CDR3 is 13 residues. The germline V gene encodes CDR1 WSHSY and CDR2 SAAADI.

The clonotype originates from a male donor with early-stage non-small cell lung cancer. The chain couples TRBV10-2 to TRBJ2-7, with TRBD1 matching 11 bases. The specimen comprised PBMCs, sampled at surgery. The CDR3 bases are TGCGCCAGCAGCCGGGACAGGGGGGGAGAGCAGTACTTC. It is translated as CASSRDRGGEQYF.